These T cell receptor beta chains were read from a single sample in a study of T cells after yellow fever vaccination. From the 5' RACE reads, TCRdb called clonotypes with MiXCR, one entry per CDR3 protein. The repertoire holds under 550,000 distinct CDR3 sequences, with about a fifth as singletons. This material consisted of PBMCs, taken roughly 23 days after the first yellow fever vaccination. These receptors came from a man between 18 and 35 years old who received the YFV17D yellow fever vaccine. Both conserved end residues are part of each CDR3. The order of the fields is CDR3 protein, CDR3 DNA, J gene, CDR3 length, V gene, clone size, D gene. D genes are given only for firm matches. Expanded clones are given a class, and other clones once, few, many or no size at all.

CASSLSGTGNYGYTF	TGTGCCAGCAGCTTATCCGGGACAGGGAACTATGGCTACACCTTC	TRBJ1-2	15	TRBV7-8	-	TRBD1
CASSLSSGGEETQYF	TGTGCCAGCAGCTTATCCAGCGGGGGAGAAGAGACCCAGTACTTC	TRBJ2-5	15	TRBV7-9	few	TRBD2
CASSVSGLYNSPLHF	TGTGCCAGCAGCGTTTCGGGTCTATATAATTCACCCCTCCACTTT	TRBJ1-6	15	TRBV9	-	-
CSVSPGAEETQYF	TGCAGCGTTTCTCCGGGGGCGGAAGAGACCCAGTACTTC	TRBJ2-5	13	TRBV29-1	few	-
CASSGGQALNQPQHF	TGTGCCAGCAGTGGTGGACAGGCTTTGAATCAGCCCCAGCATTTT	TRBJ1-5	15	TRBV2	-	TRBD1
CASSQIIGLGRDGYTF	TGCGCCAGCAGCCAAATAATTGGACTGGGGCGGGATGGCTACACCTTC	TRBJ1-2	16	TRBV4-1	many	-
CASSSGLANYNEQFF	TGCGCCAGCAGCTCAGGACTAGCCAATTACAATGAGCAGTTCTTC	TRBJ2-1	15	TRBV5-1	few	TRBD2
CASSREGGGAEDTGELFF	TGTGCCAGTAGTCGAGAAGGCGGGGGGGCAGAGGACACCGGGGAGCTGTTTTTT	TRBJ2-2	18	TRBV19	-	TRBD2
CASSTDRASYEQYF	TGTGCCAGCAGTACGGACAGGGCCTCCTACGAGCAGTACTTC	TRBJ2-7	14	TRBV6-2/TRBV6-3	-	TRBD1
CASSELNYGYTF	TGTGCCAGCAGTGAGTTAAACTATGGCTACACCTTC	TRBJ1-2	12	TRBV12-3/TRBV12-4	-	-
CASEGRPANYGYTF	TGTGCTAGTGAAGGCAGGCCGGCCAACTATGGCTACACCTTC	TRBJ1-2	14	TRBV12-5	-	-
CASSLNPPGADTQYF	TGTGCCAGCAGCTTAAACCCCCCAGGCGCAGATACGCAGTATTTT	TRBJ2-3	15	TRBV7-2	-	-
CASSPYHYGYTF	TGTGCCAGCAGCCCATACCACTATGGCTACACCTTC	TRBJ1-2	12	TRBV6-6	few	-
CASSGGTTYNEQFF	TGTGCCAGCAGTGGCGGGACCACCTACAATGAGCAGTTCTTC	TRBJ2-1	14	TRBV2	few	-
CASSLLGTGKFVTDTQYF	TGTGCCAGCAGCCTCCTCGGGACAGGAAAATTCGTCACAGATACGCAGTATTTT	TRBJ2-3	18	TRBV7-6	few	TRBD1
CASSPSGQGAATQYF	TGTGCCAGCTCACCAAGTGGACAGGGGGCCGCGACCCAGTACTTC	TRBJ2-5	15	TRBV18	many	TRBD1
CASSPSNTGNYGYTF	TGTGCCAGCTCACCCTCTAACACAGGGAACTATGGCTACACCTTC	TRBJ1-2	15	TRBV18	-	-
CSAIAGPSYEQYF	TGCAGTGCTATTGCGGGGCCCTCCTACGAGCAGTACTTC	TRBJ2-7	13	TRBV20-1	few	-
CAISQDGDTTSGGADRETQYF	TGCGCCATCAGCCAAGACGGGGATACGACTAGCGGGGGGGCAGATCGAGAGACCCAGTACTTC	TRBJ2-5	21	TRBV4-3	-	TRBD2
CASRKGMWQGNYGYTF	TGCGCCAGCAGAAAAGGGATGTGGCAGGGAAACTATGGCTACACCTTC	TRBJ1-2	16	TRBV4-1	-	-
CAISESIGTRETQYF	TGTGCCATCAGTGAGTCGATAGGGACGAGGGAGACCCAGTACTTC	TRBJ2-5	15	TRBV10-3	-	-
CASRGQGVLDTQYF	TGTGCCAGCAGAGGGCAGGGGGTTTTAGATACGCAGTATTTT	TRBJ2-3	14	TRBV5-4	-	TRBD1
CASSLSALSSTDTQYF	TGTGCCAGCAGCTTATCGGCCCTCTCTAGCACAGATACGCAGTATTTT	TRBJ2-3	16	TRBV7-9	-	-
CASSFGSSGNEQYF	TGCGCCAGCAGCTTTGGGTCTAGCGGCAACGAGCAGTACTTC	TRBJ2-7	14	TRBV5-1	few	TRBD2
CASSPGQGHYNEQFF	TGTGCCAGCAGTCCGGGACAGGGACACTACAATGAGCAGTTCTTC	TRBJ2-1	15	TRBV7-2	few	TRBD1
CTSSPFESAIPDTQYF	TGTACCAGCTCACCGTTTGAGAGCGCCATCCCAGATACGCAGTATTTT	TRBJ2-3	16	TRBV18	-	-
CASGRGEGLRTQYF	TGTGCCAGCGGTCGGGGGGAGGGCCTCCGTACCCAGTACTTC	TRBJ2-5	14	TRBV5-4	-	TRBD2
CSAPTGGRTDTQYF	TGCAGCGCCCCGACAGGGGGCAGAACAGATACGCAGTATTTT	TRBJ2-3	14	TRBV29-1	-	TRBD1
CASSSRPGQGGYEQYF	TGTGCCAGCAGCTCACGACCGGGACAGGGGGGTTACGAGCAGTACTTC	TRBJ2-7	16	TRBV7-8	many	TRBD1
CASSAKETRPLSGNTIYF	TGTGCCAGCAGCGCCAAAGAAACCCGACCCCTCTCTGGAAACACCATATATTTT	TRBJ1-3	18	TRBV11-1	-	-
CASSQLGSGELFF	TGTGCCAGCAGTCAACTGGGGTCCGGGGAGCTGTTTTTT	TRBJ2-2	13	TRBV6-1	few	-
CASSQEEQGYQETQYF	TGCGCCAGCAGCCAAGAAGAACAGGGGTACCAAGAGACCCAGTACTTC	TRBJ2-5	16	TRBV4-1	-	TRBD1
CASSQEQGAAANTGELFF	TGCGCCAGCAGCCAAGAACAGGGGGCGGCCGCGAACACCGGGGAGCTGTTTTTT	TRBJ2-2	18	TRBV4-3	few	TRBD1
CASSPLRGQETQYF	TGTGCCAGCTCACCACTCCGGGGCCAAGAGACCCAGTACTTC	TRBJ2-5	14	TRBV18	-	-
CASSASQGLGTEAFF	TGTGCCAGCAGTGCAAGTCAGGGATTGGGCACTGAAGCTTTCTTT	TRBJ1-1	15	TRBV25-1	-	-
CASSPQGQPQHF	TGTGCCAGCAGTCCCCAGGGGCAGCCCCAGCATTTT	TRBJ1-5	12	TRBV12-3/TRBV12-4	many	-
CASSLEGGWTEAFF	TGCGCCAGCAGCTTGGAAGGGGGCTGGACTGAAGCTTTCTTT	TRBJ1-1	14	TRBV5-1	-	TRBD1
CASSAYRASDTQYF	TGTGCCAGCAGCGCCTACAGGGCATCAGATACGCAGTATTTT	TRBJ2-3	14	TRBV9	few	-
CASSQSLAGGNIQYF	TGTGCCAGCAGCCAATCGCTAGCGGGAGGGAACATTCAGTACTTC	TRBJ2-4	15	TRBV16	-	TRBD2
CASSFDRSQSAEAFF	TGTGCCAGCAGCTTTGACCGTTCGCAGAGCGCTGAAGCTTTCTTT	TRBJ1-1	15	TRBV7-2	few	-